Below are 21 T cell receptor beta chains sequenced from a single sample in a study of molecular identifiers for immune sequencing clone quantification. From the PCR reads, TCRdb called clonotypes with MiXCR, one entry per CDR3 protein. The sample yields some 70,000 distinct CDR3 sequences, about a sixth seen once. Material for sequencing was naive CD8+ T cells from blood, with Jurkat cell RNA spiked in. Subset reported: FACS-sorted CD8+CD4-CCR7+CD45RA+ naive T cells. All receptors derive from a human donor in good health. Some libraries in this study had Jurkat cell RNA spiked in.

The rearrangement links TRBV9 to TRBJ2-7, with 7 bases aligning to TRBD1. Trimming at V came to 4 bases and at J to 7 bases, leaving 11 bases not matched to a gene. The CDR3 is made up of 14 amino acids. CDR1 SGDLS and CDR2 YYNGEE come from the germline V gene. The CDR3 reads CASSPTGLLAEQYF. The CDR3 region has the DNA TGTGCCAGCAGCCCGACAGGGCTCCTCGCGGAGCAGTACTTC.

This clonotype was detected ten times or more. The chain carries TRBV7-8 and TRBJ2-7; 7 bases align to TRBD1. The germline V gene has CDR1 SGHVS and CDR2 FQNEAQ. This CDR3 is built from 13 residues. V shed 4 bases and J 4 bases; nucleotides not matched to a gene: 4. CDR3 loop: CASSSGQTYEQYF. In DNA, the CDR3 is TGTGCCAGCAGCTCGGGACAGACGTACGAGCAGTACTTC.

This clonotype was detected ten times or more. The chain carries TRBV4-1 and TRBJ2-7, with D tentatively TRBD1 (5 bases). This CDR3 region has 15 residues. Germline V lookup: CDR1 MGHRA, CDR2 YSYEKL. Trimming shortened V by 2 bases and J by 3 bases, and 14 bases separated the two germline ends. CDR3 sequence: CASSQRFGQNYEQYF. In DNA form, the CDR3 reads TGCGCCAGCAGCCAAAGGTTTGGACAAAACTACGAGCAGTACTTC.

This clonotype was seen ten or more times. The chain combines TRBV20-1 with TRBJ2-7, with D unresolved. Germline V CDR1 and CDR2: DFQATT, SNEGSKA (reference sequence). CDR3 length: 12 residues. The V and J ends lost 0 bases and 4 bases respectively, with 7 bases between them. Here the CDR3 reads CSARDFGYEQYF. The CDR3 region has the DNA TGCAGTGCTAGAGATTTCGGGTACGAGCAGTACTTC.

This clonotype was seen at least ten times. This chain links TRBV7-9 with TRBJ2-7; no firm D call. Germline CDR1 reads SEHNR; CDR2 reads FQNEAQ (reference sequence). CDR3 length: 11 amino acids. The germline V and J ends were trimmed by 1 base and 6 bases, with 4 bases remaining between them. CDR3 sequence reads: CASSLVLEQYF. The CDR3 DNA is TGTGCCAGCAGCTTAGTACTCGAGCAGTACTTC.

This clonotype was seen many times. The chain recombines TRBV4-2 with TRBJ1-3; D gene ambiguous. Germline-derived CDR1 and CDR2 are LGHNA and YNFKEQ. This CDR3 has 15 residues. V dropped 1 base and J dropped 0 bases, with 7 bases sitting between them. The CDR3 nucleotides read TGTGCCAGCAGCCAAGGACCGAGCTCTGGAAACACCATATATTTT. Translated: CASSQGPSSGNTIYF.

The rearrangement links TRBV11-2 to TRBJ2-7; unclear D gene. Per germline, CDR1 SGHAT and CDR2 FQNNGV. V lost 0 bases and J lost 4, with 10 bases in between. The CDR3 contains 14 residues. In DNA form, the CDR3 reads TGTGCCAGCAGCTTAGAACTTGCCTCATACGAGCAGTACTTC. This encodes CASSLELASYEQYF.

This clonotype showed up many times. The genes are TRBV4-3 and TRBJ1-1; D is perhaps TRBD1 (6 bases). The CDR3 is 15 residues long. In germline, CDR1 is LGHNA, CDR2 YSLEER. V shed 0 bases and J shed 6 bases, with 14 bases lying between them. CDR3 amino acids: CASSQDPGGRAEAFF. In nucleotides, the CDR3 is TGCGCCAGCAGCCAAGATCCTGGGGGGCGGGCTGAAGCTTTCTTT.

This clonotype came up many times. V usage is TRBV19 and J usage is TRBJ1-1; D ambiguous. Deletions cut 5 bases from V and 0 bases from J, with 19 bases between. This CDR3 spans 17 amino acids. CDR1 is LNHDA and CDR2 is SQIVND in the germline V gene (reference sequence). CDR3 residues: CASSPVEGNLMNTEAFF. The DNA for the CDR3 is TGTGCCAGTAGTCCCGTTGAGGGAAACCTAATGAACACTGAAGCTTTCTTT.

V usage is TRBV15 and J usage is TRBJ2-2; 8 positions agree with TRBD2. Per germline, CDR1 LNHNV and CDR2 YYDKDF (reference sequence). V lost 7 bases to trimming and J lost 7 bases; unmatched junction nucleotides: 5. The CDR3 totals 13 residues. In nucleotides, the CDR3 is TGTGCCACCACGACTAGCGACAACGGGGAGCTGTTTTTT. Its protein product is CATTTSDNGELFF.

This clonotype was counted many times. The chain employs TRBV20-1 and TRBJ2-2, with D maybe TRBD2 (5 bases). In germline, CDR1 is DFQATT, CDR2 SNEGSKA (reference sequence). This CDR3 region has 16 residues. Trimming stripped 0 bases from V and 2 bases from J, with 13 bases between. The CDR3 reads CSARDVGETNTGELFF. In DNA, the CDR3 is TGCAGTGCTAGAGACGTGGGAGAGACCAACACCGGGGAGCTGTTTTTT.

The CDR3 protein is CASSPPFAGGSANYEQYF. The CDR3 DNA is TGTGCCAGCAGTCCCCCTTTTGCGGGAGGCTCGGCCAACTACGAGCAGTACTTC. The V gene is TRBV3-1, the J gene TRBJ2-7; TRBD2 aligns across 8 bases. Germline V gives CDR1 LGHDT, CDR2 YNNKEL (reference sequence). After removal of 6 bases from V and 3 bases from J, the junction contained 19 bases not matched to a gene. This CDR3 is built from 18 residues.

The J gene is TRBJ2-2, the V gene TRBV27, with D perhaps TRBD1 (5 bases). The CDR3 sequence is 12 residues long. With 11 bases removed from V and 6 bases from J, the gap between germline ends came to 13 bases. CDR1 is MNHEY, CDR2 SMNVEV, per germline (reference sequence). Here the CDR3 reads CACRQYAGELFF. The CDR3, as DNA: TGTGCCTGCCGACAGTACGCCGGGGAGCTGTTTTTT.

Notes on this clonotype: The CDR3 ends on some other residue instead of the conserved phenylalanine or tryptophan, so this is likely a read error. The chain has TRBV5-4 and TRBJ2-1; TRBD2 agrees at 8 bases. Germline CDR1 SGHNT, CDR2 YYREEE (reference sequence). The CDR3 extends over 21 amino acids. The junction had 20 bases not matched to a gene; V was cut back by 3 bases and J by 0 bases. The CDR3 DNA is TGTGCCAGCAGCTACCCATCTGCCGGGACTAGGGGCCCTAGCTCCTACAATGAGCAGTTCCTC. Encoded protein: CASSYPSAGTRGPSSYNEQFL.

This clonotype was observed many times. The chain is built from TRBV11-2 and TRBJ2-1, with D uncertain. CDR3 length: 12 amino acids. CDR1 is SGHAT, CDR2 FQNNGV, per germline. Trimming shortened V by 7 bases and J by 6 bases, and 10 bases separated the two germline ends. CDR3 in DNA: TGTGCCAGCATCCAGTCGGGCAATGAGCAGTTCTTC. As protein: CASIQSGNEQFF.

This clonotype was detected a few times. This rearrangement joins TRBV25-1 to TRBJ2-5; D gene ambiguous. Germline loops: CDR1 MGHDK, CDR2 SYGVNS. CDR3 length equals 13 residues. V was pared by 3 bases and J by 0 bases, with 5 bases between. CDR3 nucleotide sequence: TGTGCCAGCAGTGAGGGGAACCAAGAGACCCAGTACTTC. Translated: CASSEGNQETQYF.

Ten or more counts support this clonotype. The DNA for the CDR3 is TGCGCCAGCGCCCCTGGCCGTCCCTTAGGCTCCTACAATGAGCAGTTCTTC. This gives the protein CASAPGRPLGSYNEQFF. V gene TRBV5-1 combines with J gene TRBJ2-1; D is uncertain. Trimming removed 7 bases at V and 0 bases at J, with 20 bases between. CDR3 length equals 17 residues. Per the germline V gene, CDR1 is SGHRS and CDR2 is YFSETQ.

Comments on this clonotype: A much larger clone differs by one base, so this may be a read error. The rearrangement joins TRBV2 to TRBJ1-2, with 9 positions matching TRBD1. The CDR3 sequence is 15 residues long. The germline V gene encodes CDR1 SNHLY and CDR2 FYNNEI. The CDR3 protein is CATLRRDRVGYDYTF. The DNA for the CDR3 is TGTGCCACCCTCCGGCGGGACAGGGTAGGGTATGACTACACCTTC.

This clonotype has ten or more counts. CDR3 in amino acids: CASSLDLGGNSPLHF. DNA of the CDR3: TGTGCCAGCAGCTTAGACCTTGGGGGAAATTCACCCCTCCACTTT. V gene TRBV7-8 combines with J gene TRBJ1-6, with D maybe TRBD1 (5 bases). The germline CDR1 and CDR2 sequences are SGHVS and FQNEAQ. There are 15 residues in the CDR3. V was cut by 1 base and J by 7 bases, with 11 bases left in between.

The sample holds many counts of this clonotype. CDR3 bases: TGTGCCAGCGCTTGGGCAGAGTCGATCGTCTCTGGGGCCAACGTCCTGACTTTC. This gives the protein CASAWAESIVSGANVLTF. The V call is TRBV6-5, the J call TRBJ2-6; D is ambiguous. The CDR3 has 18 residues. Germline-derived CDR1 and CDR2 are MNHEY and SVGAGI. The V end lost 8 bases, the J end lost 0 bases, and 20 bases lay between the germline ends.

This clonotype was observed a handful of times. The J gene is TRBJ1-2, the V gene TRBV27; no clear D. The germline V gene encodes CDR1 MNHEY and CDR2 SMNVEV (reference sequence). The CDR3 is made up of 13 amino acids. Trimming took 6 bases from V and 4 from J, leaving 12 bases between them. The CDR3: CASRFGGTYGYTF. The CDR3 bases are TGTGCCAGCAGATTCGGCGGCACCTATGGCTACACCTTC.